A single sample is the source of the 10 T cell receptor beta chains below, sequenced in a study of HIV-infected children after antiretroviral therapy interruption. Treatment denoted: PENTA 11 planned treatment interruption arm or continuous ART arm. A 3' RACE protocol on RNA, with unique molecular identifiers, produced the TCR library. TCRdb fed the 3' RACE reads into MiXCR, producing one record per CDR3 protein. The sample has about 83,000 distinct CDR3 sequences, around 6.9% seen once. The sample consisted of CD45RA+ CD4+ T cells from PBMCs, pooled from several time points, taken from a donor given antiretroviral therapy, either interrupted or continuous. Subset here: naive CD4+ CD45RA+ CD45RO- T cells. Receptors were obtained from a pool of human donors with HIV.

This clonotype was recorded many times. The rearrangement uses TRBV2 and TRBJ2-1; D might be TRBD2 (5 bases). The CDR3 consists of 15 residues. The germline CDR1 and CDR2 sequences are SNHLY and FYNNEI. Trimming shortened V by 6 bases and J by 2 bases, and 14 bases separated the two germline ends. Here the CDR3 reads CASRAGLATYNEQFF. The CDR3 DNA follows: TGTGCCAGCAGGGCCGGGCTAGCCACCTACAATGAGCAGTTCTTC. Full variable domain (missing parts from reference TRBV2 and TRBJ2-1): EPEVTQTPSHQVTQMGQEVILRCVPISNHLYFYWYRQILGQKVEFLVSFYNNEISEKSEIFDDQFSVERPDGSNFTLKIRSTKLEDSAMYFCASRAGLATYNEQFFGPGTRLTVL.

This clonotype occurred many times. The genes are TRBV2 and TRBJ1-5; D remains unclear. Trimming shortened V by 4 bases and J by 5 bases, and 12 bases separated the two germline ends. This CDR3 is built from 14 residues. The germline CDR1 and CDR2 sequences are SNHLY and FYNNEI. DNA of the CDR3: TGTGCCAGCAGTGGGCAGTTTCCGTATCAGCCCCAGCATTTT. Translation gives CASSGQFPYQPQHF.

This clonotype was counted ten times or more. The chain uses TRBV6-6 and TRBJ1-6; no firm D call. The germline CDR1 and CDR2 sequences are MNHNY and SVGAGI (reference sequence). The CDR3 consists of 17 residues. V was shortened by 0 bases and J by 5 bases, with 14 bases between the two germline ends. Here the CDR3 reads CASSYSIRARDNSPLHF. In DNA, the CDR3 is TGTGCCAGCAGTTACTCGATACGGGCACGGGATAATTCACCCCTCCACTTT.

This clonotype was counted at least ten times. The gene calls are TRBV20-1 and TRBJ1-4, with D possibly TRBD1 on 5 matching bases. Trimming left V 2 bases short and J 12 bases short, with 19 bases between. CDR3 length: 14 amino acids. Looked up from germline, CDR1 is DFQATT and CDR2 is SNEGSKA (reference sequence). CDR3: CSARLGTAAPQLFF. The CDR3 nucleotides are TGCAGTGCTAGACTAGGGACGGCTGCGCCGCAACTGTTTTTT.

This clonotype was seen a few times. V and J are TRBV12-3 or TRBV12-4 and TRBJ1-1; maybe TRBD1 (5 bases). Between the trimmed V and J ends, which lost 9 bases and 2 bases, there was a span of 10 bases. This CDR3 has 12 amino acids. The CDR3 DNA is TGTGCCAGTCGAGGGGATAACACTGAAGCTTTCTTT. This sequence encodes CASRGDNTEAFF.

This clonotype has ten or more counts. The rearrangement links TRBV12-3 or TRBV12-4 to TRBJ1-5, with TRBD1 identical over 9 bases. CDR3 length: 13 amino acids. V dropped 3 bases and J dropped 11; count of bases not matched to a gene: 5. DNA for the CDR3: TGTGCCAGCAGTTTCTCCGGACAGGGGACCCAGCATTTT. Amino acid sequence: CASSFSGQGTQHF.

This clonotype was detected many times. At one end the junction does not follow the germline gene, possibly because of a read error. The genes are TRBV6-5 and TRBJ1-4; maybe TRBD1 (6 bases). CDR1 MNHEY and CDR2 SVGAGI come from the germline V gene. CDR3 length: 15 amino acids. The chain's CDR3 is CASSDGLGAAETLYF. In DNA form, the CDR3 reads TGTGCCAGCAGTGATGGACTGGGGGCTGCAGAAACGCTGTATTTT.

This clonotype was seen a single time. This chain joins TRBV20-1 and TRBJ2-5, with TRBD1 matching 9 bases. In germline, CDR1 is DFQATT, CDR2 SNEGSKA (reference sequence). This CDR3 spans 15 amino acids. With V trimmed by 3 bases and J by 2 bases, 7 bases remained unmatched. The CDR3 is CSARVDRGIQETQYF. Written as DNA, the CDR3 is TGCAGTGCTAGGGTCGACAGGGGGATACAAGAGACCCAGTACTTC.

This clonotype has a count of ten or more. This CDR3 reads CASSIAEDTGELFF. The CDR3 bases are TGTGCCAGTAGTATAGCCGAGGACACCGGGGAGCTGTTTTTT. The chain is built from TRBV19 and TRBJ2-2, with D uncertain. CDR3 length: 14 amino acids. The germline V gene encodes CDR1 LNHDA and CDR2 SQIVND (reference sequence). V dropped 1 base and J dropped 3 bases, with 6 bases sitting between them.

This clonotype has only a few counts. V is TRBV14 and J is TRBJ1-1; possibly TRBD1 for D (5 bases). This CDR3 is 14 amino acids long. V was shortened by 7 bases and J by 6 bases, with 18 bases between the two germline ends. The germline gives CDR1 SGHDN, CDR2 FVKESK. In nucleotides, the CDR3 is TGTGCCAGCAACTCCCAGGGAGAGCTCCCTGAAGCTTTCTTT. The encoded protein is CASNSQGELPEAFF.